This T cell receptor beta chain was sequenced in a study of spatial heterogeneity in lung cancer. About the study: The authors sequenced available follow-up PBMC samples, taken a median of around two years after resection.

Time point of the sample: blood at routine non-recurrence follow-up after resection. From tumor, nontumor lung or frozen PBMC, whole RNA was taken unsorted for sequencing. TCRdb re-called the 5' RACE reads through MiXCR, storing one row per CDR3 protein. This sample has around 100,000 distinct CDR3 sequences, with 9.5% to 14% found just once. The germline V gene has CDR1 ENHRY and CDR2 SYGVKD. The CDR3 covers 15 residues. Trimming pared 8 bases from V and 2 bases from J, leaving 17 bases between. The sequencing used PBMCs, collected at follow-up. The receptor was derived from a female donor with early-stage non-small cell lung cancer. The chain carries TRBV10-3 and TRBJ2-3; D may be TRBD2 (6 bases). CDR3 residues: CAIGTGLLITDTQYF. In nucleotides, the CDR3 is TGTGCCATCGGGACGGGACTTCTGATCACAGATACGCAGTATTTT.